Detailed here is one T cell receptor (beta chain). The sample comes from a study of shared clonotypes between healthy human individuals. The CDR3 totals 13 residues. Trimming stripped 7 bases from V and 4 bases from J, with 14 bases between. Germline V gene sequence: CDR1 SEHNR, CDR2 FQNEAQ (reference sequence). Some clones are missing from TCRdb's copy, which holds only in-frame ones; the method was immunoSEQ multiplex PCR. The sample holds roughly 2.1 million clones; about 93% are singletons and the top ten take roughly 1.7%. The naive CD8 population came from CD45RO-negative cells selected for CCR7, without terminally differentiated effector memory CD45RA+ cells.

The source is a man in his late teens or twenties in good health. Some clones in this sample may be carry-over from other donors' samples. The chain couples TRBV7-9 to TRBJ2-7, with D tentatively TRBD2 (5 bases). Sequencing was done on a sample of naive CD8+ T cells from PBMCs. DNA of the CDR3: TGTGCCAGCAATGGAGGCAAAAGTTACGAGCAGTACTTC. This encodes CASNGGKSYEQYF.